This TCR beta chain came from a study of cytomegalovirus exposure and HLA in healthy donors. Researchers ran the PCR with 60 Vbeta and 13 Jbeta primers. TCRdb keeps only in-frame clones here, not all; method: immunoSEQ multiplex PCR. The data contain over 75,000 clones, more than 55% of them singletons. The ends were cut back, 0 bases at V and 5 bases at J, with 13 bases in the middle. The CDR3 is 15 residues long. The germline V gene has CDR1 LNHDA and CDR2 SQIVND (reference sequence). The clonotype was recovered from a human donor in good health. Sequencing was performed on PBMCs. The chain employs TRBV19 and TRBJ2-5; possibly TRBD2 for D (5 bases). The CDR3 is CASSIEGRGWETQYF. Here the CDR3 DNA reads TGTGCCAGTAGTATAGAGGGCAGAGGGTGGGAGACCCAGTACTTC.